Listed below are T cell receptor beta chains from one sample, sequenced in a study of Graves' ophthalmopathy and Graves' hyperthyroidism. From the multiplex PCR reads, TCRdb called clonotypes with MiXCR, one entry per CDR3 protein. The profile shows about 620,000 distinct CDR3 sequences, approximately 22% of them singletons. Specimen: peripheral blood. The source of these receptors is a woman aged 18-30 years with stable Graves' hyperthyroidism. Some clones in this sample may be carry-over from other donors' samples. The CDR3 runs from the conserved cysteine through the conserved F or W. Fields, in order: clone size, J gene, V gene, D gene, CDR3 length, CDR3 protein, CDR3 DNA. A D gene is named only where the DNA matches it firmly. Clone size is stated in some rows and not others, as once, few, many or a class when expanded.

>NA|TRBJ1-2|TRBV6-1|NA|15
CASSEDDNSYYGYTF
TGTGCCAGCAGTGAAGACGATAACAGCTACTATGGCTACACCTTC
>NA|TRBJ1-5|TRBV6-2/TRBV6-3|NA|17
CASSYVGSGPKYQPQHF
TGTGCCAGCAGTTACGTGGGGTCAGGGCCTAAATATCAGCCCCAGCATTTT
>NA|TRBJ2-5|TRBV3-1|NA|16
CASSQGPGQTQETQYF
TGTGCCAGCAGCCAAGGTCCGGGACAAACACAAGAGACCCAGTACTTC
>NA|TRBJ2-7|TRBV19|NA|16
CATYPSTTGRWNEQYF
TGTGCCACCTATCCCTCAACGACAGGTCGCTGGAACGAGCAGTACTTC
>NA|TRBJ1-5|TRBV6-1|TRBD1|17
CASSVRQGGYSNQPQHF
TGTGCCAGCAGTGTTCGGCAGGGGGGCTATAGCAATCAGCCCCAGCATTTT
>NA|TRBJ1-1|TRBV20-1|TRBD1|13
CSAVQGAVTEAFF
TGCAGTGCTGTTCAGGGGGCCGTCACTGAAGCTTTCTTT
>few|TRBJ1-3|TRBV11-2|NA|15
CASSPSRISGNTIYF
TGTGCCAGCAGCCCTAGTAGAATCTCTGGAAACACCATATATTTT
>many|TRBJ1-2|TRBV29-1|NA|11
CSVAGYGGYTF
TGCAGCGTCGCAGGATACGGAGGCTACACCTTC
>many|TRBJ1-3|TRBV28|TRBD1|17
CASSLFTGTGSGNTIYF
TGTGCCAGCAGTCTCTTTACCGGGACAGGGTCTGGAAACACCATATATTTT
>NA|TRBJ2-5|TRBV4-1|TRBD1|18
CASSQENFAGQAAETQYF
TGCGCCAGCAGCCAAGAGAATTTCGCGGGACAGGCGGCAGAGACCCAGTACTTC
>NA|TRBJ2-7|TRBV2|TRBD2|14
CASKAGVEIYEQYF
TGTGCCAGCAAGGCGGGAGTGGAGATTTACGAGCAGTACTTC
>NA|TRBJ1-3|TRBV12-3/TRBV12-4|NA|15
CASSQQGISGNTIYF
TGTGCCAGCAGCCAACAGGGAATCTCTGGAAACACCATATATTTT
>many|TRBJ1-5|TRBV27|NA|15
CASSFTRYSNQPQHF
TGTGCCAGCAGTTTTACAAGATATAGCAATCAGCCCCAGCATTTT
>many|TRBJ2-5|TRBV10-3|NA|15
CAISESTGSKETQYF
TGTGCCATCAGTGAGTCGACTGGATCCAAAGAGACCCAGTACTTC
>NA|TRBJ2-7|TRBV28|NA|13
CASSYMGIYDQYF
TGTGCCAGCAGTTACATGGGCATCTACGATCAGTACTTC
>many|TRBJ2-7|TRBV29-1|NA|14
CSVAKRLSSYEQYF
TGCAGCGTCGCAAAGCGCCTAAGCTCCTACGAGCAGTACTTC
>NA|TRBJ2-5|TRBV4-1|NA|16
CASGQPRGRIQETQYF
TGCGCCAGCGGCCAACCCAGGGGACGCATCCAAGAGACCCAGTACTTC
>many|TRBJ2-5|TRBV28|NA|16
CASRGGRQGGSETQYF
TGTGCCAGCAGAGGAGGGAGGCAGGGAGGCTCGGAGACCCAGTACTTC
>NA|TRBJ2-7|TRBV29-1|NA|13
CSVTSGEGKEQYF
TGCAGCGTTACGTCAGGGGAGGGAAAGGAGCAGTACTTC
>many|TRBJ2-7|TRBV2|TRBD1|13
CASTEDREDEQYF
TGTGCCAGCACTGAGGACAGGGAAGACGAGCAGTACTTC
>NA|TRBJ1-3|TRBV30|NA|16
CAWSRKVVSSGNTIYF
TGTGCCTGGTCACGAAAAGTGGTCTCCTCTGGAAACACCATATATTTT
>many|TRBJ2-5|TRBV19|TRBD1|16
CASSPTPGTGGETQYF
TGTGCCAGTAGTCCTACCCCCGGGACAGGGGGAGAGACCCAGTACTTC
>many|TRBJ1-5|TRBV12-3/TRBV12-4|NA|14
CASSLAGFNQPQHF
TGTGCCAGCAGTTTAGCAGGGTTCAATCAGCCCCAGCATTTT
>many|TRBJ1-1|TRBV7-2|NA|13
CASSFQGDTEAFF
TGTGCCAGCAGCTTTCAGGGTGACACTGAAGCTTTCTTT
>many|TRBJ2-7|TRBV19|NA|14
CASSMGAESYEQYF
TGTGCCAGTAGTATGGGTGCGGAGTCCTACGAGCAGTACTTC
>many|TRBJ1-1|TRBV15|TRBD1|15
CATSRGEGARTEAFF
TGTGCCACCAGCAGAGGGGAGGGGGCGCGGACTGAAGCTTTCTTT
>NA|TRBJ2-7|TRBV29-1|TRBD1|18
CSVDAGTGGSTAHYEQYF
TGCAGCGTTGACGCCGGGACAGGGGGCTCAACGGCCCACTACGAGCAGTACTTC
>many|TRBJ2-7|TRBV7-8|NA|14
CASSPGPRSYEQYF
TGTGCCAGCAGCCCGGGTCCCCGCTCCTACGAGCAGTACTTC
>many|TRBJ1-2|TRBV19|NA|15
CASSIAHRDVSGYTF
TGTGCCAGTAGTATCGCCCACAGGGACGTAAGTGGCTACACCTTC
>NA|TRBJ1-5|TRBV12-3/TRBV12-4|NA|14
CASSFAGVGQPQHF
TGTGCCAGCAGTTTTGCAGGGGTGGGTCAGCCCCAGCATTTT
>many|TRBJ1-2|TRBV6-1|NA|13
CASSEGTDGGVTF
TGTGCCAGCAGTGAAGGGACCGACGGGGGGGTCACCTTC
>many|TRBJ2-7|TRBV6-1|NA|12
CASTQGGSEQYF
TGTGCCAGCACCCAGGGGGGGAGCGAGCAGTACTTC
>NA|TRBJ2-7|TRBV20-1|TRBD2|14
CSASDAGGTYEQYF
TGCAGTGCTAGTGACGCGGGGGGGACCTACGAGCAGTACTTC
>NA|TRBJ1-2|TRBV25-1|TRBD1|12
CASGDRGGGYTF
TGTGCCAGCGGCGACAGGGGCGGCGGCTACACCTTC
>many|TRBJ2-7|TRBV4-1|NA|13
CASSRGEAYEQYF
TGCGCCAGCAGCCGGGGGGAAGCCTACGAGCAGTACTTC
>many|TRBJ2-4|TRBV20-1|TRBD1|15
CSANRQGLAKNIQYF
TGCAGTGCAAATAGACAGGGGCTAGCCAAAAACATTCAGTACTTC
>many|TRBJ1-1|TRBV18|NA|13
CASSSQGITEAFF
TGTGCCAGCTCTTCCCAGGGTATCACTGAAGCTTTCTTT
>many|TRBJ2-5|TRBV11-2|NA|14
CASSHRDWWMAQYF
TGTGCCAGCAGCCACCGGGACTGGTGGATGGCCCAGTACTTC
>NA|TRBJ2-5|TRBV7-2|TRBD2|15
CASSHPSAGRETKYF
TGTGCCAGCAGTCACCCTTCCGCGGGGCGGGAGACCAAGTACTTC
>NA|TRBJ1-2|TRBV10-3|TRBD1|15
CAIRAGTGENYGYTF
TGTGCCATCAGAGCAGGGACAGGCGAGAACTATGGCTACACCTTC
>NA|TRBJ1-5|TRBV20-1|TRBD1|14
CSARTGRENQPQHF
TGCAGTGCTAGGACAGGGAGGGAGAATCAGCCCCAGCATTTT
>many|TRBJ2-2|TRBV28|NA|14
CASGGLRRTGELFF
TGTGCCAGCGGTGGGCTTAGAAGGACCGGGGAGCTGTTTTTT
>many|TRBJ1-1|TRBV27|NA|13
CASSLTGSYEAFF
TGTGCCAGCAGTTTAACCGGCTCGTATGAAGCTTTCTTT
>many|TRBJ1-1|TRBV5-1|TRBD1|14
CASSLTGGRDEAFF
TGCGCCAGCAGCTTAACAGGGGGCAGGGATGAAGCTTTCTTT
>few|TRBJ1-6|TRBV27|NA|14
CASRSPTPNSPLHF
TGTGCCAGCAGATCTCCAACACCAAATTCACCCCTCCACTTT
>many|TRBJ1-2|TRBV6-5|TRBD1|15
CASSNDRGDNYGYTF
TGTGCCAGCAGTAACGACAGGGGGGATAACTATGGCTACACCTTC
>once|TRBJ1-5|TRBV6-4|TRBD1|16
CASSDIDRAGNQPQHF
TGTGCCAGCAGTGACATCGACAGGGCAGGCAATCAGCCCCAGCATTTT
>NA|TRBJ2-5|TRBV7-9|TRBD2|16
CASSLAQRLAIETQYF
TGTGCCAGCAGCTTAGCGCAAAGACTAGCGATCGAGACCCAGTACTTC
>NA|TRBJ1-1|TRBV6-5|TRBD1|17
CASSYSRAGGAGTEAFF
TGTGCCAGCAGTTACTCGAGGGCAGGGGGCGCGGGGACTGAAGCTTTCTTT
>NA|TRBJ2-5|TRBV28|NA|14
CASSLSYLQETQYF
TGTGCCAGCAGTTTATCCTACCTTCAAGAGACCCAGTACTTC